This TCR beta chain was recovered during a study of shared clonotypes between healthy human individuals. The sample holds one count of this clone. Antigen unknown. As defined, naive CD8 cells were CD45RO-negative and positively selected for CCR7, with terminally differentiated effector memory CD45RA+ cells excluded. Germline V gene lookup returns CDR1 SGHDT and CDR2 YYEEEE. This CDR3 has 18 amino acids. Trimming removed 0 bases from V and 0 bases from J, with 16 bases in between. Clones were sequenced by immunoSEQ multiplex PCR, and TCRdb holds only the in-frame ones, with some missing. Altogether just over 2,000,000 clones are present, around 96% being singletons, with the ten largest covering 1.1%. Study-wide results and limits: About 5% was the fraction of naive CD4 clonotypes found shared across a handful of donors. Genetic and exposure-history diversity was limited by the small donor number. Though the depth was large, rarefaction showed that sorted-subset sequencing was incomplete. Compared with memory subsets, naive subsets generally had larger estimated richness.

The sequence derives from a man younger than 35 in good health. The chain has TRBV5-6 and TRBJ1-5, with D hard to call. Input material: naive CD8+ T cells sorted from blood. The CDR3, as DNA: TGTGCCAGCAGCTTGGCGACACGACTAGCGGGTAGCAATCAGCCCCAGCATTTT. Amino acids: CASSLATRLAGSNQPQHF.